This section outlines one TCR beta chain sequence together with its context. The antigen is unknown. The repertoire was sequenced with immunoSEQ multiplex PCR; TCRdb's copy has only in-frame clones and lacks some. The table shows more than 90,000 clones, with about 90% occurring only once. The sample belongs to a study of CD4+ T cells in melanoma. Whole-study findings and limits: A reported correlation linked neoantigen-specific CD4+ T cells to CD8+, macrophage and B cell function. Reportedly, melanoma neoantigen-specific CD4+ T cells showed varied differentiation states.

CDR1 LNHNV and CDR2 YYDKDF come from the germline V gene (reference sequence). This CDR3 region has 15 residues. With 1 base removed from V and 7 bases from J, the gap between germline ends came to 16 bases. The sample was peripheral blood. The TCR sequence derives from a human donor with melanoma. The chain has TRBV15 and TRBJ1-1, with a possible D match to TRBD1 (5 bases). Written as DNA, the CDR3 is TGTGCCACCAGCAGAGGGGGGGTTCGGGGCTATGAAGCTTTCTTT. It codes for CATSRGGVRGYEAFF. The full variable domain, in which reference TRBV15 and TRBJ1-1 provide the parts outside the CDR3, is DAMVIQNPRYQVTQFGKPVTLSCSQTLNHNVMYWYQQKSSQAPKLLFHYYDKDFNNEADTPDNFQSRRPNTSFCFLDIRSPGLGDTAMYLCATSRGGVRGYEAFFGQGTRLTVV.